Below are 28 T cell receptor beta chains sequenced from a single sample in a study of cytomegalovirus exposure and HLA in healthy donors. A multiplex PCR was run with 60 Vbeta primers and 13 Jbeta primers. Profiling relied on immunoSEQ multiplex PCR, and the TCRdb table lists in-frame clones only, not all of them. The data show approximately 140,000 clones, with around 79% seen just once and roughly 6.8% held by the top ten. The specimen was PBMCs. The source is a man over 45 in good health and CMV-seropositive.

The J gene is TRBJ2-3, the V gene TRBV5-1, with D possibly TRBD2 on 5 matching bases. V lost 4 bases and J 4 bases, leaving 10 bases between the germline ends. There are 13 residues in the CDR3. The germline CDR1 and CDR2 sequences are SGHRS and YFSETQ. DNA for the CDR3: TGCGCCAGCAGCCGGGGAGCGGCAGATACGCAGTATTTT. Translation: CASSRGAADTQYF.

This clone has just a few counts. The chain links TRBV19 to TRBJ2-5; 10 bases align to TRBD1. CDR1 and CDR2 (germline): LNHDA, SQIVND (reference sequence). V lost 4 bases, J lost 7 bases, and 9 bases stayed unmatched. There are 15 residues in the CDR3. CDR3 sequence: CASSSGQGGFGTQYF. The CDR3 bases are TGTGCCAGTAGTAGTGGACAGGGGGGATTTGGGACCCAGTACTTC.

The chain combines TRBV2 with TRBJ2-7, with a possible D match to TRBD2 (5 bases). CDR1 is SNHLY and CDR2 is FYNNEI in the germline V gene. V was shortened by 4 bases and J by 5 bases, with 12 bases between the two germline ends. This CDR3 is built from 13 residues. The CDR3 loop is CASSVGGRDEQYF. The DNA for the CDR3 is TGTGCCAGCAGTGTTGGTGGGAGAGACGAGCAGTACTTC.

The V gene is TRBV2, the J gene TRBJ1-1; D not certain. The CDR3 has 13 amino acids. Germline V lookup: CDR1 SNHLY, CDR2 FYNNEI. V was trimmed by 2 bases and J by 1 base, leaving 5 bases between them. As DNA, the CDR3 is TGTGCCAGCAGTGAAAGCTGGAACACTGAAGCTTTCTTT. As protein: CASSESWNTEAFF. Supplemented by reference TRBV2 and TRBJ1-1, the full variable domain reads EPEVTQTPSHQVTQMGQEVILRCVPISNHLYFYWYRQILGQKVEFLVSFYNNEISEKSEIFDDQFSVERPDGSNFTLKIRSTKLEDSAMYFCASSESWNTEAFFGQGTRLTVV.

This chain connects TRBV6-5 to TRBJ2-3, with a weak D call TRBD2 (5 bases). This CDR3 region has 13 residues. Trimming pared 6 bases from V and 2 bases from J, leaving 9 bases between. From germline, CDR1 is MNHEY and CDR2 SVGAGI. CDR3 bases: TGTGCCAGCAGGAGGGATTTCACAGATACGCAGTATTTT. As protein: CASRRDFTDTQYF.

The CDR3 protein is CASSGDQAYNEQFF. CDR3 coding DNA: TGCGCCAGCAGTGGAGACCAGGCCTACAATGAGCAGTTCTTC. This sequence joins TRBV10-1 and TRBJ2-1; D ambiguous. CDR1 is WNHNN and CDR2 is SYGVQD in the germline V gene (reference sequence). This CDR3 has 14 residues. V lost 4 bases, J lost 2 bases, and 9 bases lay in between.

This clone has a single count. The chain is built from TRBV19 and TRBJ2-7; 7 bases line up with TRBD1. The J segment lost 3 bases and the V segment lost 5 bases, leaving 7 bases of the junction unmatched. This CDR3 has 14 residues. CDR1 is LNHDA, CDR2 SQIVND, per germline (reference sequence). CDR3 loop: CASSPTGSIYEQYF. CDR3 nucleotides: TGTGCCAGTAGTCCGACAGGGTCGATCTACGAGCAGTACTTC.

The chain is built from TRBV10-3 and TRBJ1-3, with 8 bases identical to TRBD1. V shed 7 bases, J shed 1 base, and the junction held 12 bases outside the gene matches. CDR1 and CDR2 (germline): ENHRY, SYGVKD. The CDR3 is 17 residues long. The CDR3 coding sequence is TGTGCCATCAAGGGGGACCTCAGGGGGCGGTCTGGAAACACCATATATTTT. Encoded protein: CAIKGDLRGRSGNTIYF.

This clone was found a few times. The chain joins TRBV5-1 to TRBJ2-7, with TRBD1 matching over 8 bases. The trim removed 2 bases at V and 11 bases at J, leaving 6 bases unmatched. CDR3 length: 12 amino acids. The germline gives CDR1 SGHRS, CDR2 YFSETQ. CDR3 in amino acids: CASSFSGGAEYF. CDR3 bases: TGCGCCAGCAGCTTCTCAGGGGGCGCTGAGTACTTC.

The chain uses TRBV6-6 and TRBJ2-3; a weak D match, TRBD2 (5 bases). The germline V gene encodes CDR1 MNHNY and CDR2 SVGAGI (reference sequence). The CDR3 consists of 14 residues. Between the trimmed V and J ends, which lost 2 bases and 2 bases, there was a span of 8 bases. The CDR3 DNA reads as TGTGCCAGCAGTTACGTCGGGAACACAGATACGCAGTATTTT. Protein sequence: CASSYVGNTDTQYF.

The rearrangement joins TRBV5-1 to TRBJ2-7; 13 bases fit TRBD2. The CDR3 is 13 amino acids. V was clipped by 7 bases and J by 6 bases; unmatched bases: 4. Per the germline V gene, CDR1 is SGHRS and CDR2 is YFSETQ. CDR3 nucleotide sequence: TGCGCCAGCCTGGGACTAGCGGGAACCGAGCAGTACTTC. It encodes CASLGLAGTEQYF.

The chain joins TRBV5-4 to TRBJ2-1, with 10 bases aligning to TRBD1. The CDR3 is made up of 16 amino acids. Trimming took 4 bases from V and 0 from J; bases not matched to a gene: 4. Germline lookup yields CDR1 SGHNT and CDR2 YYREEE (reference sequence). For the CDR3, the DNA is TGTGCCAGCAGCGCACGGACAGGGGGCTCCTACAATGAGCAGTTCTTC. This gives the protein CASSARTGGSYNEQFF.

The chain recombines TRBV19 with TRBJ2-1, with D possibly TRBD2 on 6 matching bases. The CDR3 covers 16 residues. The germline V gene has CDR1 LNHDA and CDR2 SQIVND (reference sequence). V lost 4 bases to trimming and J lost 0 bases, with 13 bases between them. The CDR3 spells CASSRTIAVSYNEQFF. CDR3 coding DNA: TGTGCCAGTAGTAGGACAATAGCGGTCTCCTACAATGAGCAGTTCTTC.

This chain uses TRBV29-1 with TRBJ2-1; 7 positions agree with TRBD2. The CDR3 length is 15 residues. Trimming at V came to 6 bases and at J to 5 bases, leaving 13 bases not matched to a gene. CDR1 is SQVTM, CDR2 ANQGSEA, per germline. In DNA form, the CDR3 reads TGCAGCGTGGCGATCCAGCCAGGGACTAACAATGAGCAGTTCTTC. It encodes CSVAIQPGTNNEQFF.

This clone was observed once. The chain combines TRBV15 with TRBJ2-3; TRBD1 might be the D (5 bases). The CDR3 is 15 residues long. V was cut by 5 bases and J by 2 bases, with 14 bases left in between. Germline V lookup: CDR1 LNHNV, CDR2 YYDKDF (reference sequence). The CDR3 loop is CATSSLDRFTDTQYF. The CDR3 DNA reads as TGTGCCACCAGCTCTCTCGACAGATTCACAGATACGCAGTATTTT.

This chain connects TRBV5-6 to TRBJ2-3, with 7 bases matching TRBD1. This CDR3 has 16 amino acids. Per the germline V gene, CDR1 is SGHDT and CDR2 is YYEEEE. V shed 4 bases and J 6 bases; nucleotides not matched to a gene: 14. CDR3 nucleotide sequence: TGTGCCAGCAGCCCGCCGGGGACAGCGGTGCATGATACGCAGTATTTT. This translates into CASSPPGTAVHDTQYF.

The chain is built from TRBV30 and TRBJ1-2; 9 bases are shared with TRBD1. V lost 5 bases to trimming and J lost 8 bases; unmatched junction nucleotides: 12. This CDR3 comprises 14 residues. The germline gives CDR1 GTSNPN, CDR2 SVGIG (reference sequence). CDR3: CAWVKIQGAKGYTF. The CDR3 coding sequence is TGTGCCTGGGTTAAAATACAGGGGGCTAAAGGCTACACCTTC.

This chain uses TRBV15 with TRBJ2-7; 7 bases align to TRBD1. Germline V gene data show CDR1 as LNHNV and CDR2 as YYDKDF (reference sequence). V shed 0 bases and J 9 bases; nucleotides not matched to a gene: 11. The CDR3 spans 15 residues. The CDR3 DNA sequence: TGTGCCACCAGCAGAGATCCGTGGGACAGCATACGGCAGTACTTC. It yields the protein CATSRDPWDSIRQYF.

The chain couples TRBV11-3 to TRBJ1-1, with D perhaps matching TRBD1 (5 bases). CDR1 SGHNT and CDR2 YENEEA come from the germline V gene. The V gene lost 1 base and the J gene lost 4 bases, with 13 bases spanning the gap. This CDR3 region has 15 residues. CDR3 sequence reads: CASSLGQGRATEAFF. The CDR3 nucleotides read TGTGCCAGCAGCTTAGGGCAGGGCAGGGCCACTGAAGCTTTCTTT.

This clone came up a few times. The V call is TRBV6-1, the J call TRBJ2-7; tentatively, D is TRBD2 (5 bases). Germline assignment: CDR1 MNHNS and CDR2 SASEGT. Trimming pared 4 bases from V and 6 bases from J, leaving 10 bases between. This CDR3 comprises 12 residues. The CDR3 sequence is CASSVGVGEQYF. CDR3 DNA: TGTGCCAGCAGTGTCGGGGTTGGCGAGCAGTACTTC.

The chain carries TRBV6-1 and TRBJ2-5; 10 bases map to TRBD1. The DNA end is more similar to TRBJ2-7, so the J call may be wrong. The CDR3 totals 15 residues. Germline values: CDR1 MNHNS, CDR2 SASEGT. The CDR3 DNA reads as TGTGCCAGCAGTTCCGGGACAGGGGACTCCTACGAGCAGTACTTC. Its protein product is CASSSGTGDSYEQYF.

CDR3 DNA sequence: TGCGCCAGCAGCTTGCCTGTTGAGGAGCACACAGATACGCAGTATTTT. It codes for CASSLPVEEHTDTQYF. The gene calls are TRBV5-1 and TRBJ2-3; D gene uncertain. The germline V and J ends were trimmed by 1 base and 2 bases, with 14 bases remaining between them. Germline V CDR1 and CDR2: SGHRS, YFSETQ. The CDR3 length is 16 residues.

V is TRBV5-6 and J is TRBJ1-3, with D possibly matching TRBD1 (6 bases). Per germline, CDR1 SGHDT and CDR2 YYEEEE. Trimming took 3 bases from V and 2 from J, leaving 9 bases between them. This CDR3 contains 14 residues. Here the CDR3 reads CASSSRGPGNTIYF. DNA for the CDR3: TGTGCCAGCAGCTCCAGGGGTCCTGGAAACACCATATATTTT.

This rearrangement joins TRBV28 to TRBJ1-2; TRBD1 agrees at 7 bases. J gave up 7 bases and V 1 base, and 6 bases lay outside the gene matches. Per germline, CDR1 MDHEN and CDR2 SYDVKM. This CDR3 contains 14 residues. The CDR3 DNA sequence: TGTGCCAGCAGTTTATTAATAGGGGGCGGTGGCTACACCTTC. It encodes CASSLLIGGGGYTF.

The chain combines TRBV7-9 with TRBJ2-7; TRBD1 matches at 9 bases. Trimming took 4 bases from V and 2 from J; bases not matched to a gene: 3. The CDR3 extends over 14 amino acids. The germline gives CDR1 SEHNR, CDR2 FQNEAQ (reference sequence). CDR3 DNA: TGTGCCAGCAGCTCGGACAGGGGAGCCTACGAGCAGTACTTC. As protein: CASSSDRGAYEQYF.

This clone was detected only a few times. This chain links TRBV28 with TRBJ1-1; TRBD1 is a possible D gene (5 bases). CDR3 size: 12 residues. V lost 10 bases to trimming and J lost 11 bases, with 20 bases between them. Germline V gene data show CDR1 as MDHEN and CDR2 as SYDVKM. The CDR3 is CATTSQGASAFF. Written as DNA, the CDR3 is TGTGCCACCACATCTCAGGGTGCCAGTGCTTTCTTT.

The chain uses TRBV4-1 and TRBJ1-2; D call uncertain. Trimming removed 1 base at V and 4 bases at J, with 7 bases between. The CDR3 length is 13 residues. Germline V gene lookup returns CDR1 MGHRA and CDR2 YSYEKL. For the CDR3, the DNA is TGCGCCAGCAGCCAAGGGGCGGGCTATGGCTACACCTTC. This gives the protein CASSQGAGYGYTF.

This chain connects TRBV28 to TRBJ2-3; D not resolved. CDR3 length: 14 amino acids. V was trimmed by 3 bases and J by 2 bases, leaving 9 bases between them. Germline-derived CDR1 and CDR2 are MDHEN and SYDVKM. CDR3: CASSFRQATDTQYF. In nucleotides, the CDR3 is TGTGCCAGCAGTTTTAGGCAGGCCACAGATACGCAGTATTTT.